The source of this T cell receptor (beta chain) is a study of cytomegalovirus exposure and HLA in healthy donors. General study points: More clonal expansion characterized HLA-associated TCR beta chains than equally common others in a later analysis. In a later analysis, specific HLA alleles were associated with 15,000 to 20,000 TCR beta sequences at a 0.05 false discovery rate.

The PCR ran on 60 Vbeta and 13 Jbeta primers. Generated by immunoSEQ multiplex PCR, the TCRdb table keeps only in-frame clones and is missing some. This table holds about 89,000 clones, about 70% found once. Germline V gives CDR1 SQVTM, CDR2 ANQGSEA. The CDR3 is 15 residues long. V trimming: 2 bases; J trimming: 2 bases; junction bases outside the gene matches: 5. Turning to this clone: Its antigen is currently unknown.

This receptor was identified in a young man in good health and CMV-seronegative. The specimen sequenced was PBMCs. The chain uses TRBV29-1 and TRBJ2-7; 11 bases agree with TRBD2. CDR3 nucleotide sequence: TGCAGCGTTGAACTCCTAGCGGGGGGTACCTACGAGCAGTACTTC. Amino acid sequence: CSVELLAGGTYEQYF.